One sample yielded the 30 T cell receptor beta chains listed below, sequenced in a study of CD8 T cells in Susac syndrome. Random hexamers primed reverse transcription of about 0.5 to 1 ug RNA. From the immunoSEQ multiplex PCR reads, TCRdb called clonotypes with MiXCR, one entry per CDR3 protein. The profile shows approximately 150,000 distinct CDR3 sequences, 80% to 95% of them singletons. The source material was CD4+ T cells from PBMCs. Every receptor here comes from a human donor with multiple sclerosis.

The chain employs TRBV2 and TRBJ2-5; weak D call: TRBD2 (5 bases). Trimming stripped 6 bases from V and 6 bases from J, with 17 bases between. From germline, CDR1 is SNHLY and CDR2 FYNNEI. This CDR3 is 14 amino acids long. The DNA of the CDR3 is TGTGCCAGCAGGCCGGACGGCGACGGGAAGACCCAGTACTTC. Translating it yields CASRPDGDGKTQYF.

CDR3 in DNA: TGTGCCAGCAGCTTGGCTAGCGGGGGGGCCGAGCAGTTCTTC. Protein product: CASSLASGGAEQFF. This sequence joins TRBV7-3 and TRBJ2-1, with 12 positions matching TRBD2. V shed 3 bases, J shed 10 bases, and the junction held 4 bases outside the gene matches. The germline CDR1 and CDR2 sequences are SGHTA and FQGTGA. The CDR3 consists of 14 residues.

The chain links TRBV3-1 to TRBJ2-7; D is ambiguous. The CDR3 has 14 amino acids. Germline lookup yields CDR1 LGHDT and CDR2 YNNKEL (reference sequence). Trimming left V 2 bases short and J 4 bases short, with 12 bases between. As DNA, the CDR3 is TGTGCCAGCAGCCAACTACTACGGGCTTACGAGCAGTACTTC. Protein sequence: CASSQLLRAYEQYF.

The CDR3 DNA follows: TGTGCCACCAGGGACTACGGGGTGGGCTACAATGAGCAGTTCTTC. Translation gives CATRDYGVGYNEQFF. The rearrangement joins TRBV10-3 to TRBJ2-1, with TRBD2 matching 7 bases. The CDR3 runs to 15 residues. V lost 10 bases and J lost 3; bases outside the gene matches: 12. From germline, CDR1 is ENHRY and CDR2 SYGVKD.

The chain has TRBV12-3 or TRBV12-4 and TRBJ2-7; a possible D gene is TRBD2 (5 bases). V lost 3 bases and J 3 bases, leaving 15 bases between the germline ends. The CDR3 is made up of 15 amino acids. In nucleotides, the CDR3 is TGTGCCAGCAGTTTTGGCGAAGAGGGTGACTACGAGCAGTACTTC. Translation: CASSFGEEGDYEQYF.

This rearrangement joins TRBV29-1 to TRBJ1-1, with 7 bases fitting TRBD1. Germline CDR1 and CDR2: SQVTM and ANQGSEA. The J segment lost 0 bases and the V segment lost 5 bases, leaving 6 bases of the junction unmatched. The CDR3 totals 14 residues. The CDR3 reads CSVLRGVMNTEAFF. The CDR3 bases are TGCAGCGTTCTCAGGGGGGTTATGAACACTGAAGCTTTCTTT.

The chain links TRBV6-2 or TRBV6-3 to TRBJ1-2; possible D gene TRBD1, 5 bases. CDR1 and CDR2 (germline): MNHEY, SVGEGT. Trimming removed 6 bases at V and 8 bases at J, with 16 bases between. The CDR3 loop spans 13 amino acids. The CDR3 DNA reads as TGTGCCAGCAGAAGGCTCCGGGGGAGCGGCTACACCTTC. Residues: CASRRLRGSGYTF.

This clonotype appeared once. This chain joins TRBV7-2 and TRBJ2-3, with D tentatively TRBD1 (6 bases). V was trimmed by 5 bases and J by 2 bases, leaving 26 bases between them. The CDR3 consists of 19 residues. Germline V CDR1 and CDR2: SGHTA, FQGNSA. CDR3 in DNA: TGTGCCAGCAGCCTCATCCCAAACTCACAGGGATACTCCACAGATACGCAGTATTTT. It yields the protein CASSLIPNSQGYSTDTQYF.

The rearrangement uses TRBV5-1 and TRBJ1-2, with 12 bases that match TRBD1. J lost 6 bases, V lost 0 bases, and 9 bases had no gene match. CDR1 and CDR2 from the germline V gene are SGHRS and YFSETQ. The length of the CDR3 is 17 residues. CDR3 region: CASSLAGTGGSTDGYTF. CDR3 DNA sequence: TGCGCCAGCAGCTTGGCTGGGACAGGGGGCAGTACGGATGGCTACACCTTC.

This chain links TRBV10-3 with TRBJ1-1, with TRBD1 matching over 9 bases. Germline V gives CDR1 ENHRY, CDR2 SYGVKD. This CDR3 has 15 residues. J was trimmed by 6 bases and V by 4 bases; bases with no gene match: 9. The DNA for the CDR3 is TGTGCCATCAGTGGAGGGACAGGGAGGTTGTCTGAAGCTTTCTTT. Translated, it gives CAISGGTGRLSEAFF.

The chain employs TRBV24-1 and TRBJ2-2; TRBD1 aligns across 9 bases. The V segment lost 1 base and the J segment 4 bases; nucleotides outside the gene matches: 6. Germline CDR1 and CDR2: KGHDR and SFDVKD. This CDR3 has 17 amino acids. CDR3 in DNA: TGTGCCACCAGTGATTTCTCCGGGACAGGGTCCACCGGGGAGCTGTTTTTT. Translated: CATSDFSGTGSTGELFF.

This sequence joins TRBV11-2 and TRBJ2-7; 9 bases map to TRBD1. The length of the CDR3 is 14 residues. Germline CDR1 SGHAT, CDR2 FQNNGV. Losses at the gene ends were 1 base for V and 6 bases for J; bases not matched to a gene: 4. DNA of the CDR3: TGTGCCAGCAGCTTAGTGGGACAGGGAGGCGAGCAGTACTTC. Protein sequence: CASSLVGQGGEQYF.

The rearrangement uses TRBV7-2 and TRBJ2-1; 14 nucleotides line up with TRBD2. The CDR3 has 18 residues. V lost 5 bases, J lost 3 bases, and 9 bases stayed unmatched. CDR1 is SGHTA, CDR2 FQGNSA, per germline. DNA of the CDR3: TGTGCCAGCAGCCGAACGGGACTAGCGGGAGATCACTACAATGAGCAGTTCTTC. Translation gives CASSRTGLAGDHYNEQFF. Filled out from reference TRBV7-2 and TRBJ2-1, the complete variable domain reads GAGVSQSPSNKVTEKGKDVELRCDPISGHTALYWYRQSLGQGLEFLIYFQGNSAPDKSGLPSDRFSAERTGGSVSTLTIQRTQQEDSAVYLCASSRTGLAGDHYNEQFFGPGTRLTVL.

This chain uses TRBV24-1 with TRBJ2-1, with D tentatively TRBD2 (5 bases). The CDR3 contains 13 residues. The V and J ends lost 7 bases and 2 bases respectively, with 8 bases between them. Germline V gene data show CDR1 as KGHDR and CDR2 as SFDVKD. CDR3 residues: CATSPAAYNEQFF. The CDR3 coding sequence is TGTGCCACCAGCCCAGCGGCCTACAATGAGCAGTTCTTC.

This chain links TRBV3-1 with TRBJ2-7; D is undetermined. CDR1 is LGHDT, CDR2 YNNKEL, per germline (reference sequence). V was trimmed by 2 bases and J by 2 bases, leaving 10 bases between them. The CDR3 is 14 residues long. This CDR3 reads CASSQNPAAYEQYF. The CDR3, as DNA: TGTGCCAGCAGCCAAAACCCCGCGGCCTACGAGCAGTACTTC.

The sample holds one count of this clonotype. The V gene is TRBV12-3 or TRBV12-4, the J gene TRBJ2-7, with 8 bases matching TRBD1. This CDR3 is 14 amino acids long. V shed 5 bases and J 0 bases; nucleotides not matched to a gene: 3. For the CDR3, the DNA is TGTGCCAGCAGTGCCGGGACAGGCTCCTACGAGCAGTACTTC. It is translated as CASSAGTGSYEQYF.

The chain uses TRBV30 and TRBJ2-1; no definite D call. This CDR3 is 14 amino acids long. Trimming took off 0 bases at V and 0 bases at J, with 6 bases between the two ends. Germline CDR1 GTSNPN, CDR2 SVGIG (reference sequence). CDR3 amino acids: CAWSVGGSYNEQFF. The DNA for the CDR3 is TGTGCCTGGAGTGTAGGCGGCTCCTACAATGAGCAGTTCTTC.

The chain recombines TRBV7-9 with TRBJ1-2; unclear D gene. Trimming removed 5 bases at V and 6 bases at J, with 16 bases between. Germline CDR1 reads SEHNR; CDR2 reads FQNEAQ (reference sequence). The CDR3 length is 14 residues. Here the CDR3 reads CASSPPLNLDGYTF. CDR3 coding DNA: TGTGCCAGCAGCCCCCCACTGAATTTGGATGGCTACACCTTC.

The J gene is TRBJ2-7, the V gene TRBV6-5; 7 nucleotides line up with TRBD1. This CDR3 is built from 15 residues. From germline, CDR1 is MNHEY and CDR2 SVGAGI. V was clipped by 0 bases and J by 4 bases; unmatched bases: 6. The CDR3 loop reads CASSYSGTVNYEQYF. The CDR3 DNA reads TGTGCCAGCAGTTACTCCGGGACAGTGAATTACGAGCAGTACTTC.

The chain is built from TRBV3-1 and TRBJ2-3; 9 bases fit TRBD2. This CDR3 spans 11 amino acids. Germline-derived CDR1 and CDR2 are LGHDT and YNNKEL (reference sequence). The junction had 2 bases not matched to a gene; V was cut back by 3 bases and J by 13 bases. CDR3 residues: CASSQGTSKYF. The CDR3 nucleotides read TGTGCCAGCAGCCAGGGGACTAGCAAGTATTTT.

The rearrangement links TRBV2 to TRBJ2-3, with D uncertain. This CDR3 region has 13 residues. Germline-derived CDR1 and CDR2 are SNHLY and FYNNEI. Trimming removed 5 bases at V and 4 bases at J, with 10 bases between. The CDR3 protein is CASSPQRADTQYF. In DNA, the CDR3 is TGTGCCAGCAGTCCCCAACGCGCAGATACGCAGTATTTT.

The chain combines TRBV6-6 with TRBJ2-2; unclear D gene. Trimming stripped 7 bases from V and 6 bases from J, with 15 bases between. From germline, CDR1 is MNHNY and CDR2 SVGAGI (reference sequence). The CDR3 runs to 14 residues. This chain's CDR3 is CASTQSRSAGELFF. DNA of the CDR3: TGTGCCAGCACTCAAAGTCGTTCGGCCGGGGAGCTGTTTTTT.

The CDR3 loop reads CAISEDLGQRYF. The DNA of the CDR3 is TGTGCCATCAGTGAAGATTTAGGGCAAAGGTACTTC. The chain is built from TRBV10-3 and TRBJ2-4, with no clear D. V was clipped by 3 bases and J by 15 bases, with 15 bases between them. The CDR3 runs 12 residues. The germline V gene has CDR1 ENHRY and CDR2 SYGVKD.

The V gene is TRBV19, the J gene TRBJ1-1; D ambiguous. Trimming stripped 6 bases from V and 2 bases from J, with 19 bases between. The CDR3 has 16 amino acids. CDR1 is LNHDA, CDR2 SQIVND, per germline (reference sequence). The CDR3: CASSPFGERRNTEAFF. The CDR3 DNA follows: TGTGCCAGTAGCCCCTTTGGAGAGCGGAGAAACACTGAAGCTTTCTTT.

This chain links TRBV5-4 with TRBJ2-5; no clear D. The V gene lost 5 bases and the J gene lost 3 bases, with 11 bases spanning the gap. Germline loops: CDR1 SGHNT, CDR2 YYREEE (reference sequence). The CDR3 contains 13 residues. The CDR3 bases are TGTGCCAGCAGGCTCCGTTGGAAAGAGACCCAGTACTTC. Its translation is CASRLRWKETQYF.

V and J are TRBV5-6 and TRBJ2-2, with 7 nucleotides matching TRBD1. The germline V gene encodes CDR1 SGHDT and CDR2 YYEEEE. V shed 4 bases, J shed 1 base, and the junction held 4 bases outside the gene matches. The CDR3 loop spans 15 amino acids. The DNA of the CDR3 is TGTGCCAGCAGCAGTAGGACAGGGAACACCGGGGAGCTGTTTTTT. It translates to CASSSRTGNTGELFF.

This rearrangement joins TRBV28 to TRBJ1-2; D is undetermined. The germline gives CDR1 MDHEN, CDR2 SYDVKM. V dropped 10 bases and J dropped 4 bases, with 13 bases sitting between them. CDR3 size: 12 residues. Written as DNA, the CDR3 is TGTGCCACCGAGCAGCCCTTCTATGGCTACACCTTC. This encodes CATEQPFYGYTF.

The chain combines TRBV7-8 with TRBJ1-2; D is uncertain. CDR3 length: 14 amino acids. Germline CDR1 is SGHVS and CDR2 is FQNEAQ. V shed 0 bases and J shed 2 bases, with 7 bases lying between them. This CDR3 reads CASSLASGNYGYTF. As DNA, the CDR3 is TGTGCCAGCAGCTTAGCATCGGGGAACTATGGCTACACCTTC.

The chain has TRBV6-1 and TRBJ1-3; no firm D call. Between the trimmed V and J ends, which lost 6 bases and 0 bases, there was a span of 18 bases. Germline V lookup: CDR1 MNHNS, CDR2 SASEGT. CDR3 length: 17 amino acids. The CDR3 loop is CASRRAGRKSSGNTIYF. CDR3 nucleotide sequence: TGTGCCAGCAGACGAGCCGGGAGGAAGAGCTCTGGAAACACCATATATTTT.

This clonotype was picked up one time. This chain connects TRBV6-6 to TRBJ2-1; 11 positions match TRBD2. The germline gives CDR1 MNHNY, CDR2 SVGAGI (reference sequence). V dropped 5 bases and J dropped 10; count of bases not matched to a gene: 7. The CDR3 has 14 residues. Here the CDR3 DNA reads TGTGCCAGCAGTCAAGGGACTAGCGGACCCGAGCAGTTCTTC. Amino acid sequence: CASSQGTSGPEQFF.